The rows below give T cell receptor beta chains drawn from one sample of a study of CD8+CD57+ T cells in acquired aplastic anemia. TCRdb passed the reads through MiXCR, listing each CDR3 protein once. This sample has about 220,000 distinct CDR3 sequences, with 34% found just once. The material sequenced was sorted CD4+, CD8+, or CD8+CD57+ T cells (not recorded which) from PBMCs. The receptors derive from a human donor in good health, serving as a control. Both conserved end residues are part of each CDR3. The D gene is left open where the match is weak. Only some rows state a clone size, as once, few, many or a class for expanded clones.

abundance,d_gene,len,j_gene,v_gene,CDR3aa,CDR3nt
-,-,12,TRBJ1-2,TRBV30,CAWSVYNYGYTF,TGTGCCTGGAGTGTTTACAACTATGGCTACACCTTC
few,-,15,TRBJ1-5,TRBV6-1,CASSATGNSNQPQHF,TGTGCCAGCAGCGCTACTGGGAATAGCAATCAGCCCCAGCATTTT
-,-,14,TRBJ2-5,TRBV5-1,CASSLLGNQETQYF,TGCGCCAGCAGCTTGCTCGGGAACCAAGAGACCCAGTACTTC
many,-,11,TRBJ2-7,TRBV14,CASSQSPEQYF,TGTGCCAGCAGCCAAAGTCCTGAGCAGTACTTC
-,-,14,TRBJ1-2,TRBV27,CASSHLTENYGYTF,TGTGCCAGCAGTCACCTGACAGAGAACTATGGCTACACCTTC
-,-,16,TRBJ1-1,TRBV15,CATSGGTGTENTEAFF,TGTGCCACCAGCGGTGGTACCGGGACGGAGAACACTGAAGCTTTCTTT
many,TRBD1,13,TRBJ1-1,TRBV9,CASSRQGGTEAFF,TGTGCCAGCAGCAGACAGGGCGGAACTGAAGCTTTCTTT
-,TRBD2,16,TRBJ2-1,TRBV9,CASSVGGGGTYNEQSF,TGTGCCAGCAGCGTAGGGGGCGGGGGAACCTACAATGAGCAGTCCTTC
-,TRBD1,15,TRBJ1-1,TRBV15,CATSIRTGPNTEAFF,TGTGCCACCAGCATTCGGACAGGGCCGAACACTGAAGCTTTCTTT
once,-,13,TRBJ2-6,TRBV7-2,CASSPNRANVLTF,TGTGCCAGCAGCCCCAACAGGGCCAACGTCCTGACTTTC
many,TRBD1,14,TRBJ1-2,TRBV12-3/TRBV12-4,CASSLDRQGNGYTF,TGTGCCAGCAGTCTGGATCGACAGGGAAATGGCTACACCTTC
many,TRBD2,14,TRBJ2-1,TRBV10-3,CATGGADSYNEQFF,TGTGCCACCGGGGGGGCCGACTCCTACAATGAGCAGTTCTTC
many,TRBD2,16,TRBJ2-5,TRBV2,CASSDGIAGGQETQYF,TGTGCCAGCAGTGATGGTATAGCGGGGGGGCAAGAGACCCAGTACTTC
few,TRBD1,18,TRBJ1-4,TRBV6-1,CASARGPNRGSTNEKLFF,TGTGCCAGCGCTAGAGGGCCAAACAGGGGATCAACTAATGAAAAACTGTTTTTT
-,-,14,TRBJ1-5,TRBV6-1,CASSAGSGGQPQHF,TGTGCCAGCAGCGCAGGGAGTGGAGGGCAGCCCCAGCATTTT
few,TRBD2,20,TRBJ2-3,TRBV12-3/TRBV12-4,CASSLSPPGLFGLAGDTQYF,TGTGCCAGCAGTTTAAGCCCTCCGGGATTATTTGGACTAGCGGGAGATACGCAGTATTTT
-,-,14,TRBJ1-1,TRBV7-2,CASSLPLMNTEAFF,TGTGCCAGCAGCTTACCTCTCATGAACACTGAAGCTTTCTTT
many,-,14,TRBJ2-1,TRBV29-1,CSVLLPPRYNEQFF,TGCAGCGTTCTCCTTCCCCCCCGGTACAATGAGCAGTTCTTC
-,-,14,TRBJ2-3,TRBV9,CASSPQDLTDTQYF,TGTGCCAGCAGCCCGCAGGACCTCACAGATACGCAGTATTTT
many,TRBD1,17,TRBJ2-3,TRBV2,CASSGTGGALNTDTQYF,TGTGCCAGCAGCGGGACAGGGGGCGCGTTAAACACAGATACGCAGTATTTT
many,-,14,TRBJ1-5,TRBV5-5,CASSLSPAEQPQHF,TGTGCCAGCAGCTTGTCTCCCGCCGAGCAGCCCCAGCATTTT
many,-,14,TRBJ1-2,TRBV7-2,CASSLVSTNYGYTF,TGTGCCAGCAGCTTAGTTTCCACTAACTATGGCTACACCTTC
few,-,14,TRBJ2-7,TRBV15,CATSRYGTSYEQYF,TGTGCCACCAGCAGATACGGGACATCCTACGAGCAGTACTTC
many,-,16,TRBJ2-7,TRBV19,CASSMRHRAPTYEQYF,TGTGCCAGTAGTATGAGGCACAGGGCGCCGACCTACGAGCAGTACTTC
-,-,14,TRBJ2-5,TRBV7-9,CASSLRGELETQYF,TGTGCCAGCAGCTTGCGAGGGGAATTAGAGACCCAGTACTTC
-,-,16,TRBJ2-1,TRBV5-4,CASSSEQGISRGEQFF,TGTGCCAGCAGCTCTGAACAGGGCATCTCCCGGGGTGAGCAGTTCTTC
-,-,16,TRBJ1-6,TRBV5-1,CASSLKAGSYNSPLHF,TGCGCCAGCAGCCTGAAGGCGGGCTCCTATAATTCACCCCTCCACTTT
-,-,12,TRBJ2-5,TRBV6-7,CASKPIQETQYF,TGTGCCAGCAAGCCAATCCAAGAGACCCAGTACTTC
-,TRBD1,13,TRBJ2-5,TRBV2,CASRDRGPETQYF,TGTGCCAGCAGGGACAGGGGGCCAGAGACCCAGTACTTC
-,-,12,TRBJ2-7,TRBV7-2,CASSRSGKEQYF,TGTGCCAGCAGCCGCTCCGGGAAGGAGCAGTACTTC
few,-,13,TRBJ2-7,TRBV30,CAWSRGLAREQYF,TGTGCCTGGAGTAGGGGGTTGGCGCGCGAGCAGTACTTC
-,-,17,TRBJ2-3,TRBV9,CASSVESYGGKTDTQYF,TGTGCCAGCAGCGTAGAATCCTATGGCGGGAAAACAGATACGCAGTATTTT
many,-,16,TRBJ1-5,TRBV14,CASSPPRGVGNQPQHF,TGTGCCAGCAGCCCGCCAAGGGGCGTGGGGAATCAGCCCCAGCATTTT
many,-,14,TRBJ1-1,TRBV11-2,CASSLGVGTSEAFF,TGTGCCAGCAGCTTAGGTGTAGGGACATCTGAAGCTTTCTTT
many,-,13,TRBJ1-2,TRBV2,CASSVGRSYGYTF,TGTGCCAGCAGTGTTGGCAGAAGCTATGGCTACACCTTC
many,-,15,TRBJ1-2,TRBV2,CASSEERGANYGYTF,TGTGCCAGCAGTGAAGAGAGGGGGGCTAACTATGGCTACACCTTC
-,-,12,TRBJ1-5,TRBV7-9,CASSFLGRPQHF,TGTGCCAGCAGCTTCCTCGGGAGGCCCCAGCATTTT
few,TRBD1,14,TRBJ1-2,TRBV11-2,CASSFRQGSGGYTF,TGTGCCAGCAGCTTCCGACAGGGAAGTGGTGGCTACACCTTC
-,-,15,TRBJ2-2,TRBV28,CASSYILGRVRELFF,TGTGCCAGCAGCTACATATTGGGTAGAGTTCGGGAGCTGTTTTTT
many,-,15,TRBJ1-5,TRBV2,CASSVGRPNNQPQHF,TGTGCCAGCTCTGTGGGCAGGCCTAACAATCAGCCCCAGCATTTT